This T cell receptor (beta chain) is drawn from a study of long-term antiretroviral therapy in people with HIV (dated by TCRdb to 2021 to 2024). Describing the broader study: Collection of the earliest samples took place about a decade ahead of the 2015 WHO recommendation for immediate ART, at a time when ART was typically delayed until CD4 counts fell. A retrospective serial study tested whether ART initiation and durable HIV suppression were associated with changes in peripheral blood TRB repertoire composition and diversity. A total of 192 cryopreserved PBMC samples were contributed to the cohort by 30 adults with confirmed HIV infection, with samples collected serially over a mean of approximately six years (range 1-12). Among the 25 to 30 participants with HIV, ten to eleven were female. No cross-contamination during QIAcube processing turned up in test extractions that ran a monoclonal T-cell line alongside 33 polyclonal samples.

On this clone itself: Its target antigen remains unknown. Per-base qualities were not stored, and no clone one base away is much larger.

Study-wide findings and limitations: HIV repertoires had narrower CDR3 length ranges than controls, and the network structure suggested an antigen-experienced repertoire that shifted only slightly toward naive after ART. Expanded TRB clones identified before ART initiation dominated the repertoire at all time points, although this dominance fluctuated and declined in many PLHIV after ART. The samples span the years 2004 to 2017, and the ART regimens used may be less effective than current regimens. No data were available on ART adherence, viral resistance or therapy changes, limiting inferences about post-ART repertoire changes. ART initiation was associated with a significant increase in TRB diversity, but diversity stayed significantly below transplant donor controls even after long-term ART. Since PBMC availability was limited, sequencing covered only the TCR beta chain, with no alpha chain pairing. Because pre-ART samples had limited cell numbers, unsorted PBMC were profiled rather than sorted CD4+ and CD8+ T cells.

Inclusion was restricted to participants for whom at least one PBMC sample before ART initiation and at least two post-ART samples were available. Every participant with HIV received treatment in the United States of America. Before DNA extraction, cryopreserved samples of roughly 1-11 million PBMC were thawed and then washed. At the time of the earliest PBMC sample for each participant with HIV, ages ranged from about 20 to 55 years. Each participant contributed PBMC samples from 1-4 timepoints before ART initiation and 2-8 timepoints after ART initiation, with a median of 7 samples. For every participant, serial HIV viral load, CD4+ T-cell count, ART history and demographic data were obtained. A Qiagen kit on a QIAcube was used to extract genomic DNA from unsorted PBMC, with samples processed in batches of 12. The immunoSEQ hsTCRB v3.0 assay was used at survey level resolution to sequence the TRB variable region. TRB sequencing targeted a depth of 40,000-50,000 T-cell genomes per sample. Pooled TRB libraries were sequenced on an Illumina MiSeq with a v3 150-cycle kit. Per the authors' processing: Repertoire analysis was run in R within a reproducible Nextflow workflow that covered QC, data transformation and analysis. LymphoSeq2, an R package for AIRR-Seq data exploration, was used to implement custom analyses. A few samples that produced fewer than 5000 total TRB sequences were removed, so 150 to 200 HIV repertoires were analyzed. Of the roughly 190 retained HIV repertoires, approximately 57 were collected before and around 130 after ART initiation. Repertoires were downsampled to 5000 TRB nucleotide sequences, with summary statistics averaged over 100 downsampling iterations. The analysis kept only TRB sequences whose CDR3 regions were at least seven amino acids long. Diversity was assessed using a clonality score derived from Shannon entropy and using the Gini coefficient. In repertoire networks, the top 5000 CDR3 amino acid sequences were linked whenever an edit distance of one separated two sequences. For TRB CDR3 amino acid sequences, antigen specificity groups and MHC restriction were predicted with GLIPH2. To flag known associations with CMV, EBV, HIV or tissue antigens, CDR3 amino acid sequences were compared against VDJdb and McPAS-TCR. Pre-ART, post-ART and control groups were compared with Wilcoxon signed-rank tests and Holm-Bonferroni correction. The table was pulled from immuneACCESS by TCRdb, which kept in-frame rearrangements only. Such tables lose some clones; where checked, under half of the loss comes from unresolved V genes, and the rest has no known cause. V, J and clone size are those of that table, while D and trimming were read from the DNA. The sample table contains about 21,000 clones; only one count was recorded for roughly 84% of them. The ten largest clones take up roughly 8% of the sample.

This sample comprised unsorted PBMCs, obtained 0.2 years before starting antiretroviral therapy. The source of this sequence is a man aged 18 to 29 with HIV.

The DNA is as follows: TGTGCCAGCAGACCCACCGGGGGGAGCACAGATACGCAGTATTTT. It is translated as CASRPTGGSTDTQYF. The sequence is built from TRBV6-5 and TRBJ2-3; the central 7 bases match TRBD2. The germline V gene specifies MNHEY as CDR1 and SVGAGI as CDR2. The CDR3 has 15 amino acids, counting the end cysteine and phenylalanine. The only DNA kept is the CDR3, 45 bases in frame from the first base. V ends up 6 bases short and J 0 bases short, with an unmatched junction base count of 6.